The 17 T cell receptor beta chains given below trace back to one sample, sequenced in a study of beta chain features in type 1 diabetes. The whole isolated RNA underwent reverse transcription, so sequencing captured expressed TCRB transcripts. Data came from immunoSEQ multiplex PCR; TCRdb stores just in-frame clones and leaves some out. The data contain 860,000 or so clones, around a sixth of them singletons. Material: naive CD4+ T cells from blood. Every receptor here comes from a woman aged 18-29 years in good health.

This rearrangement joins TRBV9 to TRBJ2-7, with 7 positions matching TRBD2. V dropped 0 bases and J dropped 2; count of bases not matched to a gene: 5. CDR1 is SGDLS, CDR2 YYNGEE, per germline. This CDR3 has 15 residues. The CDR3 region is CASSVGSSGTYEQYF. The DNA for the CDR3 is TGTGCCAGCAGCGTAGGATCTAGCGGAACCTACGAGCAGTACTTC.

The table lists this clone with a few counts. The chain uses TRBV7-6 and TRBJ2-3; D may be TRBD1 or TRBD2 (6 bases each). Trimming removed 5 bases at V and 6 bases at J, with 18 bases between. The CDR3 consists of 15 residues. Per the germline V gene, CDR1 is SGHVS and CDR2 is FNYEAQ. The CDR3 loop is CASSPAGYRADTQYF. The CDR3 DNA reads TGTGCCAGCAGCCCTGCGGGATACAGGGCGGATACGCAGTATTTT.

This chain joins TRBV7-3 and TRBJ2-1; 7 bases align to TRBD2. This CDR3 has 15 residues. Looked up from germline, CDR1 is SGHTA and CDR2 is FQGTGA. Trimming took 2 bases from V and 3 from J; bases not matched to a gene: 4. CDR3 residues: CASSLVGTNYNEQFF. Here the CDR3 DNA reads TGTGCCAGCAGCTTAGTTGGGACTAACTACAATGAGCAGTTCTTC.

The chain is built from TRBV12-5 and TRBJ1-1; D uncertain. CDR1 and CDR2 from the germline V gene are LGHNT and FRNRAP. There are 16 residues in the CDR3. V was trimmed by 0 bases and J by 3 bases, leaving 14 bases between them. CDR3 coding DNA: TGTGCTAGTGGTTTGGTTTTAGGGCGTGGTGACACTGAAGCTTTCTTT. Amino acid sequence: CASGLVLGRGDTEAFF.

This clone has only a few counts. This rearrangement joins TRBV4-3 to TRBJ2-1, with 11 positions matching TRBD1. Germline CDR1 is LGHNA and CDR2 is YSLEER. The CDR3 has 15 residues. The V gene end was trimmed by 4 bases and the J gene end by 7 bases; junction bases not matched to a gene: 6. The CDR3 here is CASSRGQGAGNEQFF. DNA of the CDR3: TGCGCCAGCAGCCGAGGACAGGGGGCAGGAAATGAGCAGTTCTTC.

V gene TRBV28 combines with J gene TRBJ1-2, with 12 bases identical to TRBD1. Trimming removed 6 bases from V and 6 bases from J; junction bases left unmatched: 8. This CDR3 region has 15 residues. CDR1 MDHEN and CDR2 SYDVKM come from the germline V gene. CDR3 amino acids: CASSHSGTGGDGYTF. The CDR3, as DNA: TGTGCCAGCAGCCATAGTGGGACAGGGGGCGATGGCTACACCTTC.

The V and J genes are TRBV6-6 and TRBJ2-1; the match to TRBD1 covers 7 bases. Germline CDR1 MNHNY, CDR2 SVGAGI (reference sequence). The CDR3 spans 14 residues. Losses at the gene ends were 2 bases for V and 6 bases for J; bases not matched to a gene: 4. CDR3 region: CASSYGSGGNEQFF. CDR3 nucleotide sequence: TGTGCCAGCAGTTACGGTTCAGGGGGCAATGAGCAGTTCTTC.

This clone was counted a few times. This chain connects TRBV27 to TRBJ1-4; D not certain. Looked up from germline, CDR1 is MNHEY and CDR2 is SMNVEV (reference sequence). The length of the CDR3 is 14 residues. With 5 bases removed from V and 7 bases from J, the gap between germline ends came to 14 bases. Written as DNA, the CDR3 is TGTGCCAGCAGTCCGGGCAGCTTGTCTGAAAAACTGTTTTTT. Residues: CASSPGSLSEKLFF.

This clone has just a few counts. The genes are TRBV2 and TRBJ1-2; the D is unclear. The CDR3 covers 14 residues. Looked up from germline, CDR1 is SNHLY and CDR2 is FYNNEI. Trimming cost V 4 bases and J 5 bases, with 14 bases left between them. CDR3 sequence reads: CASSVRVQTYGYTF. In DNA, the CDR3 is TGTGCCAGCAGTGTTAGAGTCCAAACGTATGGCTACACCTTC. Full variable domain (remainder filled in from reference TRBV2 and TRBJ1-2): EPEVTQTPSHQVTQMGQEVILRCVPISNHLYFYWYRQILGQKVEFLVSFYNNEISEKSEIFDDQFSVERPDGSNFTLKIRSTKLEDSAMYFCASSVRVQTYGYTFGSGTRLTVV.

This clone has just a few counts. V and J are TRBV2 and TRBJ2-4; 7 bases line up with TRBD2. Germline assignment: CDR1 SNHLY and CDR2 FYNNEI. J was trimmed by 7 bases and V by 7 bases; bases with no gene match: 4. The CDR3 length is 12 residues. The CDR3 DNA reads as TGTGCCAGCAATCGGGACTACAACATTCAGTACTTC. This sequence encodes CASNRDYNIQYF.

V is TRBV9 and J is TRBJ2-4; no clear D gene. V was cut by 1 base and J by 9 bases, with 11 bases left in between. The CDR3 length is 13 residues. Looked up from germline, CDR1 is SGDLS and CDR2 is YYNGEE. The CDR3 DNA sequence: TGTGCCAGCAGCGTATCGGATTTGAGCATTCAGTACTTC. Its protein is CASSVSDLSIQYF.

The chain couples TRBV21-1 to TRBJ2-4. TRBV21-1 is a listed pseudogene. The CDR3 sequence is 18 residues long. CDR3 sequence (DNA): TGTGCCAGCAGCAAAGAATCCACGGCTATACTAGCCAAAAACATTCAGTACTTC. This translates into CASSKESTAILAKNIQYF.

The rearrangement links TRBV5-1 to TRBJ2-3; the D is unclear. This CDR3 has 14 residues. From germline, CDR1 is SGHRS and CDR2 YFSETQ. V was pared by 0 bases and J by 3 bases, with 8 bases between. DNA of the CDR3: TGCGCCAGCAGCTTGGTGACTCGGACAGATACGCAGTATTTT. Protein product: CASSLVTRTDTQYF.

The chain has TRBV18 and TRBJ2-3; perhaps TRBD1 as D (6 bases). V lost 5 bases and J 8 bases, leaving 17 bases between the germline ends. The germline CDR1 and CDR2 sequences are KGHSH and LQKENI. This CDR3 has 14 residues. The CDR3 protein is CASSDRSILVTQYF. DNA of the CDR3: TGTGCCAGCTCAGACAGGTCCATCCTGGTTACGCAGTATTTT.

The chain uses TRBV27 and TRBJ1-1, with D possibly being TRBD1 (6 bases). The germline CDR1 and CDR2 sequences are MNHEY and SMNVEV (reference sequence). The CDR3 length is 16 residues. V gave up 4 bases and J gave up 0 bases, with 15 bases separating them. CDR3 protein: CASSSMARGMNTEAFF. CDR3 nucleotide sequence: TGTGCCAGCAGTTCTATGGCGAGGGGGATGAACACTGAAGCTTTCTTT.

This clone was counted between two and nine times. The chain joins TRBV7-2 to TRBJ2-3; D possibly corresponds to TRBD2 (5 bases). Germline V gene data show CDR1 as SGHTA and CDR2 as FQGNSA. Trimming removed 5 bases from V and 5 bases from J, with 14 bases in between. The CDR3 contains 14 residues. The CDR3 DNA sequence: TGTGCCAGCAGCGCTAGGCAGCGGAAAGATACGCAGTATTTT. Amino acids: CASSARQRKDTQYF.

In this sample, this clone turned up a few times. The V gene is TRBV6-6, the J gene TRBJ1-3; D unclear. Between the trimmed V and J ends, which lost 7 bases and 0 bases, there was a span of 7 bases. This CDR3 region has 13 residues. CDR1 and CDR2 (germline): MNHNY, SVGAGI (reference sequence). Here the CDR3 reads CASTTFSGNTIYF. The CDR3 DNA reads TGTGCCAGCACGACGTTCTCTGGAAACACCATATATTTT.